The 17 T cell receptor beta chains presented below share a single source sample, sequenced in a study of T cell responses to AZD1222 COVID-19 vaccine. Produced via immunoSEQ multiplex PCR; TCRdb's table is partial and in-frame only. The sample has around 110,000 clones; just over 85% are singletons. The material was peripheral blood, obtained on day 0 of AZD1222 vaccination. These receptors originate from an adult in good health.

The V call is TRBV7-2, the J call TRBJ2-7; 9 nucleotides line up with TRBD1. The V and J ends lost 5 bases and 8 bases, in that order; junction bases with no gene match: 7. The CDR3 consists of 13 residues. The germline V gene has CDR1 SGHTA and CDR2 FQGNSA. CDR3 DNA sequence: TGTGCCAGCAGCCCGGGACAGGGCGTTAAGCAGTACTTC. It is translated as CASSPGQGVKQYF. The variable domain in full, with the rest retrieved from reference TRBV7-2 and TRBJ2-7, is GAGVSQSPSNKVTEKGKDVELRCDPISGHTALYWYRQSLGQGLEFLIYFQGNSAPDKSGLPSDRFSAERTGGSVSTLTIQRTQQEDSAVYLCASSPGQGVKQYFGPGTRLTVT.

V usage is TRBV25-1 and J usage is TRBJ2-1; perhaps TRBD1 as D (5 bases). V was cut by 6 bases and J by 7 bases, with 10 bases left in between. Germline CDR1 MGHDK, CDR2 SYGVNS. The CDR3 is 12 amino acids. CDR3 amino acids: CASRGDGNEQFF. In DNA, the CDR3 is TGTGCCAGCAGAGGGGATGGGAATGAGCAGTTCTTC.

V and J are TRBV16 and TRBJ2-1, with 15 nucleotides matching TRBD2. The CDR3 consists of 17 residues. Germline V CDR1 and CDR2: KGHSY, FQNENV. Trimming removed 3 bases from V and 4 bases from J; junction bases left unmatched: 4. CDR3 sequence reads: CASSQPGLAGGYNEQFF. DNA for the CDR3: TGTGCCAGCAGCCAGCCGGGACTAGCGGGAGGATACAATGAGCAGTTCTTC.

Here the CDR3 DNA reads TGTGCCAGCAGAGGGACCCGTGAATCACCCCTCCACTTT. Residues: CASRGTRESPLHF. V usage is TRBV28 and J usage is TRBJ1-6, with a tentative D call TRBD1 (5 bases). Germline CDR1 is MDHEN and CDR2 is SYDVKM. Trimming shortened V by 6 bases and J by 10 bases, and 13 bases separated the two germline ends. The CDR3 is 13 amino acids.

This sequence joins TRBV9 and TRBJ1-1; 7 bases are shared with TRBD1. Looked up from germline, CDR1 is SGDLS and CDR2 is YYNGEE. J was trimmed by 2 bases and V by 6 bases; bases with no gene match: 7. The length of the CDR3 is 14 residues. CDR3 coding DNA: TGTGCCAGCACCCTAGGACAGGTAAACACTGAAGCTTTCTTT. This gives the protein CASTLGQVNTEAFF.

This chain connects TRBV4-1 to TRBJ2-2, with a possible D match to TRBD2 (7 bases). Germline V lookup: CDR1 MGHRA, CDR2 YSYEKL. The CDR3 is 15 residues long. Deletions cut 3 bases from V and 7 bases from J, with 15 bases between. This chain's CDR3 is CASSHIGGGSGELFF. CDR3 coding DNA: TGCGCCAGCAGCCATATAGGCGGGGGCAGCGGGGAGCTGTTTTTT.

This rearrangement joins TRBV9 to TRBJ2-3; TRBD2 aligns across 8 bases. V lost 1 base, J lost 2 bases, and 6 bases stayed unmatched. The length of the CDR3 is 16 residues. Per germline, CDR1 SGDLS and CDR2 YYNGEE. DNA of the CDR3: TGTGCCAGCAGCGTATCGGCGGGGGGATCCACAGATACGCAGTATTTT. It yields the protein CASSVSAGGSTDTQYF.

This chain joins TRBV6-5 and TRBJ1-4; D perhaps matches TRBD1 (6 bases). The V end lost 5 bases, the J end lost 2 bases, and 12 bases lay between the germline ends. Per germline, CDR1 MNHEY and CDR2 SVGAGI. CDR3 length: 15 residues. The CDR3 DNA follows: TGTGCCAGCAGTCGCTCAGGGGTGACTAATGAAAAACTGTTTTTT. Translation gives CASSRSGVTNEKLFF.

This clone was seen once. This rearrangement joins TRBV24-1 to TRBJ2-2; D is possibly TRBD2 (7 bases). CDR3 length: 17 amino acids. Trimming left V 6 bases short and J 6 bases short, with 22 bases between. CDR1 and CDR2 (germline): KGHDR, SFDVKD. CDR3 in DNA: TGTGCCACCAGTCCTTCCCCCGGGCGGGGGCAGGCCGGGGAGCTGTTTTTT. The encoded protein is CATSPSPGRGQAGELFF.

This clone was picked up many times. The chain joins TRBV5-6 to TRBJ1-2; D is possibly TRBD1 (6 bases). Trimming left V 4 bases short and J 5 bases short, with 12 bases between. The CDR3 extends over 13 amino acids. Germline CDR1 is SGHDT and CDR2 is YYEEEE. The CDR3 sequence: CASSPLGQYGYTF. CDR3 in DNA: TGTGCCAGCAGCCCCCTTGGACAGTATGGCTACACCTTC.

This CDR3 is CASRGEGQGYYEQYF. Written as DNA, the CDR3 is TGTGCCAGTAGGGGTGAGGGACAGGGATACTACGAGCAGTACTTC. V gene TRBV19 combines with J gene TRBJ2-7; 9 bases map to TRBD1. CDR1 and CDR2 from the germline V gene are LNHDA and SQIVND (reference sequence). The CDR3 has 15 amino acids. The J segment lost 3 bases and the V segment lost 6 bases, leaving 9 bases of the junction unmatched.

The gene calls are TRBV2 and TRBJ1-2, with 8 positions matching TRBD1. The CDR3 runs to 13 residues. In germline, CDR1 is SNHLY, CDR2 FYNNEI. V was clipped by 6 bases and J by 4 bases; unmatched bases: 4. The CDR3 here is CASRSGTGYGYTF. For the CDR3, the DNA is TGTGCCAGCAGATCCGGGACAGGCTATGGCTACACCTTC.

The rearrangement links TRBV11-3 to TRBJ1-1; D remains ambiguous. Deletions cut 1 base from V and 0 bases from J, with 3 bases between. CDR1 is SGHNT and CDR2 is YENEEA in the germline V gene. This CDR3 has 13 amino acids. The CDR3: CASSLVMNTEAFF. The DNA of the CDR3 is TGTGCCAGCAGCTTAGTGATGAACACTGAAGCTTTCTTT.

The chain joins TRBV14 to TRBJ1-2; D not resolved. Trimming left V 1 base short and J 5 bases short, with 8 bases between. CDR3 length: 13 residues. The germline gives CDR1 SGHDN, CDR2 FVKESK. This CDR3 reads CASSQAALYGYTF. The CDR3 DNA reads TGTGCCAGCAGCCAAGCGGCCTTATATGGCTACACCTTC.

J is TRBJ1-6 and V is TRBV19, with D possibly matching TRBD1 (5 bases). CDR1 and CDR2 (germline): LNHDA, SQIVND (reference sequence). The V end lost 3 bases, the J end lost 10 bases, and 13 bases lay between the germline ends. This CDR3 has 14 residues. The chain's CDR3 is CASSIGGNRSPLHF. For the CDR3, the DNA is TGTGCCAGTAGTATTGGGGGAAATCGGTCACCCCTCCACTTT.

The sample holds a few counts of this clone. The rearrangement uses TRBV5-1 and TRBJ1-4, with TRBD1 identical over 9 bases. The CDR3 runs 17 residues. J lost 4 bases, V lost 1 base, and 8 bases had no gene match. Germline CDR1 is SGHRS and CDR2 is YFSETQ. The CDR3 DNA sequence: TGCGCCAGCAGCTTGTTTGGGGACAGGGCGATTAATGAAAAACTGTTTTTT. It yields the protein CASSLFGDRAINEKLFF.

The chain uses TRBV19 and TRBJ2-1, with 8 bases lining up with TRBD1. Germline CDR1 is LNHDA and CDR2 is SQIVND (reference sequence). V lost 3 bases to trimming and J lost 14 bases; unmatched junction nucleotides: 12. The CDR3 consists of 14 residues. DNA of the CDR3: TGTGCCAGTAGTATCGGTATCACCCAGGGGGCTGAGTTCTTC. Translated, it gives CASSIGITQGAEFF.